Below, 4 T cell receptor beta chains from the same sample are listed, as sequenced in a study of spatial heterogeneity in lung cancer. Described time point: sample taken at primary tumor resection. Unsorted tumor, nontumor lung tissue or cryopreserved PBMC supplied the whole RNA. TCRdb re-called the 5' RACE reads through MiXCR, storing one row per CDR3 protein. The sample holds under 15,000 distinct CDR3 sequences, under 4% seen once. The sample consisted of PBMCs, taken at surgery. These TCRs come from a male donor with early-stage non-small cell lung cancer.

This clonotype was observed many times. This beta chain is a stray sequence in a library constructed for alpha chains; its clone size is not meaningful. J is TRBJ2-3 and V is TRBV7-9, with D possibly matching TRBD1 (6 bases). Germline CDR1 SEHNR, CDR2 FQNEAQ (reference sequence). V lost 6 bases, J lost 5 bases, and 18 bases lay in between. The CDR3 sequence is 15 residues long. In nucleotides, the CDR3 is TGTGCCAGCAGACCTCCTGGGGGCGCGGGAGATACGCAGTATTTT. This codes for CASRPPGGAGDTQYF.

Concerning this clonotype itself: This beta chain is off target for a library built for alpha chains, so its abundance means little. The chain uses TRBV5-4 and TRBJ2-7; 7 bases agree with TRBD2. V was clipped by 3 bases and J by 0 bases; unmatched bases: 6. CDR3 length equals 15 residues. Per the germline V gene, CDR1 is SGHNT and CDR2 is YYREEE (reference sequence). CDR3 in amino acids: CASSSGRPPSYEQYF. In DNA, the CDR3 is TGTGCCAGCAGCTCCGGGAGGCCCCCCTCCTACGAGCAGTACTTC.

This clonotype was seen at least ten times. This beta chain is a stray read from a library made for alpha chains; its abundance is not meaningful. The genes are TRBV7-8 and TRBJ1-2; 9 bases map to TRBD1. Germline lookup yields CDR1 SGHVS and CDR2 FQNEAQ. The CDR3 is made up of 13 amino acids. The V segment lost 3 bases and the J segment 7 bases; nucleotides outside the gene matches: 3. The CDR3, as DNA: TGTGCCAGCAGCTTTAGGACAGGGGTTGGCTACACCTTC. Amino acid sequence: CASSFRTGVGYTF. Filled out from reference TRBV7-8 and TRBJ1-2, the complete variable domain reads GAGVSQSPRYKVAKRGQDVALRCDPISGHVSLFWYQQALGQGPEFLTYFQNEAQLDKSGLPSDRFFAERPEGSVSTLKIQRTQQEDSAVYLCASSFRTGVGYTFGSGTRLTVV.

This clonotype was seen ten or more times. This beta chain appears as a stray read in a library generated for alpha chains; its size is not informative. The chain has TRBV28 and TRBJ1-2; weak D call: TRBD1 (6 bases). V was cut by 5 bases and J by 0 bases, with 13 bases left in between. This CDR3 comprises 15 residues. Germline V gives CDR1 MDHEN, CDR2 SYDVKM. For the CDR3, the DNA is TGTGCCAGCAGTAGAGCCGGGACACCTAACTATGGCTACACCTTC. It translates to CASSRAGTPNYGYTF.